The present T cell receptor (beta chain) was sequenced within a study of blood T cell repertoires in COVID-19. Whole-study context: COVID-19 samples, acute and convalescent, were from the United States, Italy and Spain.

Germline CDR1 SEHNR, CDR2 FQNEAQ (reference sequence). J gave up 8 bases and V 5 bases, and 9 bases lay outside the gene matches. This CDR3 comprises 15 residues. Method: immunoSEQ multiplex PCR; TCRdb's copy keeps in-frame clones and lacks some. The sample lists about 220,000 clones, 88% occurring once. This chain links TRBV7-9 with TRBJ1-2; 12 bases fit TRBD1. This receptor was identified in a woman in her twenties or thirties who had recovered from COVID-19. Sample: PBMCs or T cells enriched from blood (not recorded which). CDR3 sequence reads: CASSTHTGTGGGYTF. The CDR3 coding sequence is TGTGCCAGCAGCACGCATACCGGGACAGGGGGCGGCTACACCTTC.